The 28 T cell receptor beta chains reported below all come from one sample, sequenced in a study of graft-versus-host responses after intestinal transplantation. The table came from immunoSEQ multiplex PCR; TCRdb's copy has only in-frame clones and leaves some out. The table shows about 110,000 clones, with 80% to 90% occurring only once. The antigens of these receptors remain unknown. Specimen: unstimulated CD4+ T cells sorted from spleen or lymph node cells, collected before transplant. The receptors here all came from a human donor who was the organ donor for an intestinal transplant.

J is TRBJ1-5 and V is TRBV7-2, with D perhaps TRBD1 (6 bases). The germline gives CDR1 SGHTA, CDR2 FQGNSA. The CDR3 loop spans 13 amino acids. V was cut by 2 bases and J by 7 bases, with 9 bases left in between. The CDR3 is CASSLLQGQPQHF. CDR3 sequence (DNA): TGTGCCAGCAGCTTATTACAGGGCCAGCCCCAGCATTTT.

CDR3 sequence (DNA): TGTGCCAGCAGCTTATTCGATGGGACCTCAAGCGCCTACAATGAGCAGTTCTTC. This encodes CASSLFDGTSSAYNEQFF. The V call is TRBV7-9, the J call TRBJ2-1; D tentatively fits TRBD1 or TRBD2 (5 bases each). CDR3 size: 18 residues. The ends were cut back, 2 bases at V and 2 bases at J, with 19 bases in the middle. Germline-derived CDR1 and CDR2 are SEHNR and FQNEAQ (reference sequence).

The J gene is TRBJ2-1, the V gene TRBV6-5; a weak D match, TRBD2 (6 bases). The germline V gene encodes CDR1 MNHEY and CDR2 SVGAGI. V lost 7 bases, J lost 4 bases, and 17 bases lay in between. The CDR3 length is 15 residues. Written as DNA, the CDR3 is TGTGCCAGCACTCCCCATGGGGGGTCTTACAATGAGCAGTTCTTC. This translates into CASTPHGGSYNEQFF.

This CDR3 is CASSVRPGGYEQYF. The CDR3 nucleotides read TGTGCCAGTAGTGTGCGCCCCGGCGGGTACGAGCAGTACTTC. J is TRBJ2-7 and V is TRBV19, with D possibly being TRBD2 (5 bases). There are 14 residues in the CDR3. Germline CDR1 is LNHDA and CDR2 is SQIVND (reference sequence). V was clipped by 5 bases and J by 4 bases, with 15 bases between them.

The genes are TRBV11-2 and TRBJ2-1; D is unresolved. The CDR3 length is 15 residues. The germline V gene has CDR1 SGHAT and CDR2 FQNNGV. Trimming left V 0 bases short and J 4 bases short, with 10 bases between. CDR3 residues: CASSLEDGHYNEQFF. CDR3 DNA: TGTGCCAGCAGCTTAGAAGACGGGCATTACAATGAGCAGTTCTTC.

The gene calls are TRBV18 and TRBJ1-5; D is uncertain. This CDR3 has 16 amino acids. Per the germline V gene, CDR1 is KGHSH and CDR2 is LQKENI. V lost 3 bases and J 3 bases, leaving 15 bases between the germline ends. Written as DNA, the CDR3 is TGTGCCAGCTCACCGTCTGGGCCTATGGACAATCAGCCCCAGCATTTT. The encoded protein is CASSPSGPMDNQPQHF.

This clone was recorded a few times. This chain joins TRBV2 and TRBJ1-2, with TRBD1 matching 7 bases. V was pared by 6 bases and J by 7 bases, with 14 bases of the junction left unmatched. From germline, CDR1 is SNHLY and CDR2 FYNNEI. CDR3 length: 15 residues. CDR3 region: CASRGDRLRRGGYTF. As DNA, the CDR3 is TGTGCCAGCAGGGGGGACAGACTCCGCAGGGGTGGCTACACCTTC.

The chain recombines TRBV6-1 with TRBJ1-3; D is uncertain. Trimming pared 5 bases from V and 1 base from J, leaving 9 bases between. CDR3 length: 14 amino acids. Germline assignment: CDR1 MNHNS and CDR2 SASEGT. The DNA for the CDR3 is TGTGCCAGCAGTCCACTCGGGTCTGGAAACACCATATATTTT. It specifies CASSPLGSGNTIYF.

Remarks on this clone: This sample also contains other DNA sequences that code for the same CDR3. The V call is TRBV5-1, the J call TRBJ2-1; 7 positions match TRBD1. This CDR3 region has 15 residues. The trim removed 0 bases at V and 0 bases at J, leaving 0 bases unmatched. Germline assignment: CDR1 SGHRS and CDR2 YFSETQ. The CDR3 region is CASSLGDSSYNEQFF. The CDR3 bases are TGCGCCAGCAGCTTGGGGGACAGCTCCTACAATGAGCAGTTCTTC.

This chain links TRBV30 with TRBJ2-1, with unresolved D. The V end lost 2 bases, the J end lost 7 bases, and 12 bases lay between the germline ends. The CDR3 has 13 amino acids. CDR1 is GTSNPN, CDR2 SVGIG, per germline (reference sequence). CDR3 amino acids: CAWSFGLRNEQFF. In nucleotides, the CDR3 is TGTGCCTGGAGTTTTGGGCTGCGGAATGAGCAGTTCTTC.

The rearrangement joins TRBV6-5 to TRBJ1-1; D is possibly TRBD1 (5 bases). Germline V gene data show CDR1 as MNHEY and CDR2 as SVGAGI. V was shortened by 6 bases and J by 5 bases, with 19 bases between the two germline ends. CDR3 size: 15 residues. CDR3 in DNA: TGTGCCAGCAGACGAACGAGGGGCGGGGGGACTGAAGCTTTCTTT. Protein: CASRRTRGGGTEAFF.

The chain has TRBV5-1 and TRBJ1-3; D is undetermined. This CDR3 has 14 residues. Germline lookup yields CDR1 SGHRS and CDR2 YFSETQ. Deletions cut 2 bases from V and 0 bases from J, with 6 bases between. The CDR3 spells CASSFASSGNTIYF. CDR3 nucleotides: TGCGCCAGCAGCTTCGCAAGCTCTGGAAACACCATATATTTT.

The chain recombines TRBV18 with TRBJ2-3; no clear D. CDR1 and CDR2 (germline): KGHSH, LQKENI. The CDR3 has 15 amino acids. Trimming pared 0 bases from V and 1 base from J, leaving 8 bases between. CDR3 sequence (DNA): TGTGCCAGCTCACCACCGCGCCAGGGCACAGATACGCAGTATTTT. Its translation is CASSPPRQGTDTQYF. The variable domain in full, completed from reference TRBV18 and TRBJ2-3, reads NAGVMQNPRHLVRRRGQEARLRCSPMKGHSHVYWYRQLPEEGLKFMVYLQKENIIDESGMPKERFSAEFPKEGPSILRIQQVVRGDSAAYFCASSPPRQGTDTQYFGPGTRLTVL.

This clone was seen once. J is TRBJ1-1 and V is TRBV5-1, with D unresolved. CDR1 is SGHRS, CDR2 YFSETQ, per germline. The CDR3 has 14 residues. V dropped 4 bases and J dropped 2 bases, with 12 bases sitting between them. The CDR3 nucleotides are TGCGCCAGCAGCACCTTAGGAGGTAACACTGAAGCTTTCTTT. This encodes CASSTLGGNTEAFF. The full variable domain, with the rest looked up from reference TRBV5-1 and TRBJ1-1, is KAGVTQTPRYLIKTRGQQVTLSCSPISGHRSVSWYQQTPGQGLQFLFEYFSETQRNKGNFPGRFSGRQFSNSRSEMNVSTLELGDSALYLCASSTLGGNTEAFFGQGTRLTVV.

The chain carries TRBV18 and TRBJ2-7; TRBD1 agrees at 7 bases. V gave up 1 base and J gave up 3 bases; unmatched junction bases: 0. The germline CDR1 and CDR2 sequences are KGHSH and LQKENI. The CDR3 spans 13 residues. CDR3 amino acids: CASSPRTGYEQYF. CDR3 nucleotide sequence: TGTGCCAGCTCACCACGGACAGGCTACGAGCAGTACTTC.

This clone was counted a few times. Written as DNA, the CDR3 is TGTGCCAGCAGTGTGCAGGGGGGTGGGACCTACGAGCAGTACTTC. It specifies CASSVQGGGTYEQYF. The chain uses TRBV2 and TRBJ2-7, with D possibly matching TRBD1 (7 bases). The CDR3 covers 15 residues. CDR1 and CDR2 (germline): SNHLY, FYNNEI. The V end was cut by 4 bases, the J end by 2 bases, with 15 bases between.

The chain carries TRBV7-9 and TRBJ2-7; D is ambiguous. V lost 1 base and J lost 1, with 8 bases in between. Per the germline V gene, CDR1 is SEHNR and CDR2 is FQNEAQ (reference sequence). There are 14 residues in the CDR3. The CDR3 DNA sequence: TGTGCCAGCAGCTTAGGGTTTACATCCTACGAGCAGTACTTC. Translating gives CASSLGFTSYEQYF.

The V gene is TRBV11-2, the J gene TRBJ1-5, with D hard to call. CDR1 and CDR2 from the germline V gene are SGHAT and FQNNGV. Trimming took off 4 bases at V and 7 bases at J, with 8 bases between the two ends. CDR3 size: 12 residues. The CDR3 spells CASSYPGQPQHF. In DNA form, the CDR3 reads TGTGCCAGCAGCTACCCTGGGCAGCCCCAGCATTTT.

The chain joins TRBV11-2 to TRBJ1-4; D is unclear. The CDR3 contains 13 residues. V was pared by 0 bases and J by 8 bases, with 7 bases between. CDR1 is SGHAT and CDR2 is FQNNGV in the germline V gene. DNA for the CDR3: TGTGCCAGCAGCTTAGACCTTCAAGAAAAACTGTTTTTT. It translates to CASSLDLQEKLFF.

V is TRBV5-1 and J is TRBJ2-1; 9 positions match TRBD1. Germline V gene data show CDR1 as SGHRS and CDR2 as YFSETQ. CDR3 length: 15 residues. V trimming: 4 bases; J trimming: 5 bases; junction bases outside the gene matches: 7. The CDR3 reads CASSTYRGRDNEQFF. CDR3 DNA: TGCGCCAGCAGCACCTACAGGGGGCGCGACAATGAGCAGTTCTTC. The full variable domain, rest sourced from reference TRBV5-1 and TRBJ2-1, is KAGVTQTPRYLIKTRGQQVTLSCSPISGHRSVSWYQQTPGQGLQFLFEYFSETQRNKGNFPGRFSGRQFSNSRSEMNVSTLELGDSALYLCASSTYRGRDNEQFFGPGTRLTVL.

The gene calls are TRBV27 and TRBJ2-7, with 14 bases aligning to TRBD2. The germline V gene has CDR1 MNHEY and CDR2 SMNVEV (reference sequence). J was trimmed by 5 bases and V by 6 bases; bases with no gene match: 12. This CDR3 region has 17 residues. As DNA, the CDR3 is TGTGCCAGCAGCCTCTCAGCCGGGACTAGCGGGAGTAACGAGCAGTACTTC. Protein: CASSLSAGTSGSNEQYF.

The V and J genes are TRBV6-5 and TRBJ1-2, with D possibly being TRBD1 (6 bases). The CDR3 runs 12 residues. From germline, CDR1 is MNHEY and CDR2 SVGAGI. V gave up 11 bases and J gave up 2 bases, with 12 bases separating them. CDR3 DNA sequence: TGTGCCGCCAGGGGTCCCAACTATGGCTACACCTTC. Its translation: CAARGPNYGYTF.

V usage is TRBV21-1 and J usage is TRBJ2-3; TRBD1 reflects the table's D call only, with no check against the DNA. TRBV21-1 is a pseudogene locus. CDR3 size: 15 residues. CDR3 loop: CASNQAFSRTDTQYF. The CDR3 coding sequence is TGTGCCAGCAACCAGGCCTTTTCCCGAACAGATACGCAGTATTTT.

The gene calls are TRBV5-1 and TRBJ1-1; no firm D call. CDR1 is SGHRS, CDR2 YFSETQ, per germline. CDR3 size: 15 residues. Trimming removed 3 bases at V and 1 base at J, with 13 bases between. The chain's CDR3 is CASSSLRSENTEAFF. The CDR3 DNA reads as TGCGCCAGCAGCTCCCTAAGATCCGAGAACACTGAAGCTTTCTTT. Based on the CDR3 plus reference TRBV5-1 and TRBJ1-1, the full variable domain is KAGVTQTPRYLIKTRGQQVTLSCSPISGHRSVSWYQQTPGQGLQFLFEYFSETQRNKGNFPGRFSGRQFSNSRSEMNVSTLELGDSALYLCASSSLRSENTEAFFGQGTRLTVV.

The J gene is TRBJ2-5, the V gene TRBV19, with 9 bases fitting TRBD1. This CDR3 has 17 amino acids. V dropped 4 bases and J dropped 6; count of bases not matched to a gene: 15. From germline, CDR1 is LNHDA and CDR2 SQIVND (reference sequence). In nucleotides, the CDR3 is TGTGCCAGTAGTACGGCTTCACAGGGGGCCCTTCGGAAGACCCAGTACTTC. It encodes CASSTASQGALRKTQYF.

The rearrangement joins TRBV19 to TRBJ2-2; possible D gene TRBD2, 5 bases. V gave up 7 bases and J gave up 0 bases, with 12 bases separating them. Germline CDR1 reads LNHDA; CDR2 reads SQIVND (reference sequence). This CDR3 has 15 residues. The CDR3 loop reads CASKRTGSNTGELFF. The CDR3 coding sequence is TGTGCCAGTAAAAGAACGGGGTCGAACACCGGGGAGCTGTTTTTT.

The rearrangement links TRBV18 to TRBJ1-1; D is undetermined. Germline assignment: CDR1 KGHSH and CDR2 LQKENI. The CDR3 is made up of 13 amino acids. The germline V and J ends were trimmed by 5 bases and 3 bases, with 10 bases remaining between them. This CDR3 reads CASSAKKDTEAFF. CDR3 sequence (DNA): TGTGCCAGCTCAGCGAAAAAAGACACTGAAGCTTTCTTT.

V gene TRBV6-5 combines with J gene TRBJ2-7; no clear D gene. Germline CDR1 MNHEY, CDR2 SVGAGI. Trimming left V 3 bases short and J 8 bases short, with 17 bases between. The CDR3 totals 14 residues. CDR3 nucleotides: TGTGCCAGCAGTTATTCAACAGAAGGTACGAAGCAGTACTTC. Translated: CASSYSTEGTKQYF.